The clone carrying this TCR beta chain occurred a few times. This CDR3 has 14 amino acids. Trimming left V 0 bases short and J 0 bases short, with 6 bases between. Germline CDR1 and CDR2: SGDLS and YYNGEE. This sample was included in a study of patients and donors after allogeneic stem cell transplantation. TCRdb reprocessed the RT-PCR reads with MiXCR, giving one entry per CDR3 protein. The sample yields about 960,000 distinct CDR3 sequences, approximately 18% seen once. This sequence joins TRBV9 and TRBJ1-1; D uncertain. The sample comprised blood, either unsorted or a sorted T cell fraction (not recorded which). The sequence derives from a human donor who was either an allogeneic HSCT recipient or a stem cell or donor lymphocyte infusion donor (not recorded which). It is not recorded whose cells these are; they may come from a transplant donor. Here the CDR3 DNA reads TGTGCCAGCAGCGTAGCTGTAATGAACACTGAAGCTTTCTTT. This translates into CASSVAVMNTEAFF.